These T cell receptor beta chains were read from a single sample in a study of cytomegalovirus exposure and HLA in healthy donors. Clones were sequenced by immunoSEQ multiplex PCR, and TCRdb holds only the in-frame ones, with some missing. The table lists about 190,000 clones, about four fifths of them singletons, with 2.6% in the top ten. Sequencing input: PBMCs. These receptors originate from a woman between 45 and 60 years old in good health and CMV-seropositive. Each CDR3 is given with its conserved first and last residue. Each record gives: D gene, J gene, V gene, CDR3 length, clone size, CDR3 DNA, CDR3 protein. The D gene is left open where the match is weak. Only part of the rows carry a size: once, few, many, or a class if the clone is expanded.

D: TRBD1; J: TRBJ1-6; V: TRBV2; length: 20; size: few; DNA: TGTGCCAGCAGTTCACGACGCCGGGACAGGAATTCCGGGGGTATTTCACCCCTCCACTTT; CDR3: CASSSRRRDRNSGGISPLHF
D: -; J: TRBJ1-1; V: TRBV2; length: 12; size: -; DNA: TGTGCCAGCAGTGAACAAGGGGCTGAAGCTTTCTTT; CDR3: CASSEQGAEAFF
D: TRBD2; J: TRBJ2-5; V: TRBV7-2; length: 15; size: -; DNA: TGTGCCAGCAGCTCCCAGTGGAGTAGCGGGGAGACCCAGTACTTC; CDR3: CASSSQWSSGETQYF
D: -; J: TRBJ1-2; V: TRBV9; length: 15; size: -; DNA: TGTGCCAGCAGCGTAGGTAACAGTCCTAACTATGGCTACACCTTC; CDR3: CASSVGNSPNYGYTF
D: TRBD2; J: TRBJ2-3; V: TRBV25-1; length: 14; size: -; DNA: TGTGCCAGCAGTCGGGGGGGGATCACAGATACGCAGTATTTT; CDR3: CASSRGGITDTQYF
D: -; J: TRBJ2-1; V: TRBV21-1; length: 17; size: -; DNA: TGTGCCAGCAGCAAAGTTCATCCGGCAGGGGCTCGGAATGAGCAGTTCTTC; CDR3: CASSKVHPAGARNEQFF
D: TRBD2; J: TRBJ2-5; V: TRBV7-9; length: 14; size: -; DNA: TGTGCCAGCAGCCCAGCGGGGGGTAAAGAGACCCAGTACTTC; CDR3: CASSPAGGKETQYF
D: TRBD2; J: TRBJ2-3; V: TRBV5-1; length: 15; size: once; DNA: TGCGCCAGCAGCTTGGTAGGAGCGGGGGCAGATACGCAGTATTTT; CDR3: CASSLVGAGADTQYF
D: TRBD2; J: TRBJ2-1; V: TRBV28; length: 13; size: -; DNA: TGTGCCAGCACCCCTAGCGGGCCTTTAGGGCAGTTCTTC; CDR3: CASTPSGPLGQFF
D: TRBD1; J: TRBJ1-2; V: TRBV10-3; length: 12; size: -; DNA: TGTGCCACCGGGGACAGGGGGCGAGGCTACACCTTC; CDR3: CATGDRGRGYTF
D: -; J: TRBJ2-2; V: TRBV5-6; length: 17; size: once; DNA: TGTGCCAGCAGCCGATGGGTGACGGGTAAGAACACCGGGGAGCTGTTTTTT; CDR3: CASSRWVTGKNTGELFF
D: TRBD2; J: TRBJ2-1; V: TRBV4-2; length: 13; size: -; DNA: TGTGCCAGCAGCCAAGTTGGCGGGGGGGATCCGTTCTTC; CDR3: CASSQVGGGDPFF
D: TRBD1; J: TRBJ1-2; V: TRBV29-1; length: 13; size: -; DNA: TGCAGCGCCCGGGACAGAACTAACTATGGCTACACCTTC; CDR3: CSARDRTNYGYTF
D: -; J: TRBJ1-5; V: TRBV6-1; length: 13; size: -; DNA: TGTGCCAGCAGAGAGACAGTCTCCCAGCCCCAGCATTTT; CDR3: CASRETVSQPQHF
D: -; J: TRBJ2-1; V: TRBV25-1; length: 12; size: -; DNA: TGTGCCAGCAGCACTAGTGGGAATGAGCAGTTCTTC; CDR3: CASSTSGNEQFF